This T cell receptor (beta chain) emerged from a study of cytomegalovirus exposure and HLA in healthy donors. About the research overall: Of the donors genotyped, 398 in all, 75% to 85% fell in the Caucasian-associated ancestry cluster. Study-level results: Across donors, most TCRs were seen rarely, yet some public ones were widespread. In a later analysis, donors in an Asian-associated ancestry cluster reportedly had fewer N-insertions in productive TCRs than the cohort mean. A later analysis linked a missense DCLRE1C variant to TCR beta V- and J-gene trimming.

V lost 8 bases, J lost 8 bases, and 21 bases lay in between. This CDR3 is 14 amino acids long. Germline CDR1 and CDR2: LNHDA and SQIVND (reference sequence). Remarks on this clone: As yet, its antigen is unknown.

PCR employed 60 Vbeta and 13 Jbeta primers. TCRdb keeps only in-frame clones here, not all; method: immunoSEQ multiplex PCR. Among some 130,000 clones listed, 65% to 80% were seen once. This clonotype was sampled from a male donor in good health and CMV-seropositive. Specimen: PBMCs. The chain has TRBV19 and TRBJ1-2; D may be TRBD1 (6 bases). CDR3 coding DNA: TGTGCCAGTTCAACCGGGACACCCCTGGGCGGCTACACCTTC. It encodes CASSTGTPLGGYTF.